The rows below give T cell receptor beta chains drawn from one sample of a study of OX40 agonist ivuxolimab in advanced cancers. Sequenced by immunoSEQ multiplex PCR; TCRdb stores in-frame clones only, minus some. The sample has 45,000 to 60,000 clones; 89% are singletons. Sequenced material: CD4+ or CD8+ T cells sorted from blood, taken in a trial of the OX40 agonist ivuxolimab. These receptors all come from an adult with an advanced solid tumor such as melanoma, head and neck, liver or kidney cancer. Each CDR3 is given with its conserved first and last residue. The D gene is left open where the match is weak. Size tells how often a clone was seen (once, few, many) or the class of an expanded clone, and some rows leave it out.

V gene	J gene	clone size	CDR3 length	D gene	CDR3 protein	CDR3 DNA
TRBV2	TRBJ1-1	NA	14	NA	CASRVGGWGTEAFF	TGTGCCAGCAGAGTTGGGGGCTGGGGCACTGAAGCTTTCTTT
TRBV27	TRBJ1-1	NA	15	NA	CASRIQGWSNTEAFF	TGTGCCAGCCGTATACAGGGATGGTCCAACACTGAAGCTTTCTTT
TRBV28	TRBJ2-1	NA	16	NA	CASSAWASRSLNEQFF	TGTGCCAGCAGCGCTTGGGCTAGCCGTTCCCTCAATGAGCAGTTCTTC
TRBV14	TRBJ2-2	NA	14	NA	CASSQDANTGELFF	TGTGCCAGCAGCCAAGATGCCAACACCGGGGAGCTGTTTTTT
TRBV13	TRBJ2-1	NA	14	TRBD2	CASSGLAGRNEQFF	TGTGCCAGCAGTGGACTAGCGGGGAGGAATGAGCAGTTCTTC
TRBV29-1	TRBJ1-2	NA	13	NA	CSVDWGAPYGYTF	TGCAGCGTTGATTGGGGGGCCCCCTATGGCTACACCTTC
TRBV5-1	TRBJ2-1	once	15	NA	CASSLVVDPYNEQFF	TGCGCCAGCAGCTTGGTCGTGGACCCTTACAATGAGCAGTTCTTC
TRBV6-5	TRBJ2-7	NA	14	TRBD2	CASSYSGRTGEQYF	TGTGCCAGCAGTTATAGCGGGAGGACGGGCGAGCAGTACTTC
TRBV6-6	TRBJ2-3	few	15	TRBD1	CASSWTGEGTDTQYF	TGTGCCAGCAGTTGGACAGGGGAGGGCACAGATACGCAGTATTTT
TRBV9	TRBJ2-1	NA	13	NA	CASTSGTTVEQFF	TGTGCCAGCACCTCCGGGACAACGGTCGAGCAGTTCTTC
TRBV7-6	TRBJ2-2	NA	15	NA	CASSLALSGTGELFF	TGTGCCAGCAGCTTAGCTTTATCGGGGACCGGGGAGCTGTTTTTT
TRBV18	TRBJ1-5	NA	16	NA	CASSPPSQGVNQPQHF	TGTGCCAGCTCACCACCGTCTCAGGGAGTCAATCAGCCCCAGCATTTT
TRBV4-3	TRBJ1-1	NA	13	NA	CASSLRDAREAFF	TGCGCCAGCAGCCTCCGGGACGCCCGGGAGGCTTTCTTT
TRBV7-9	TRBJ2-1	NA	13	NA	CASRVPSYNEQFF	TGTGCCAGCAGGGTGCCGTCCTACAATGAGCAGTTCTTC
TRBV5-1	TRBJ2-5	few	15	NA	CAWQAPIGRGETQYF	TGCGCCTGGCAGGCTCCCATAGGAAGAGGAGAGACCCAGTACTTC
TRBV6-5	TRBJ2-6	NA	12	NA	CASSYDSRVLTF	TGTGCCAGCAGTTACGACAGTAGGGTCCTGACTTTC
TRBV7-9	TRBJ2-5	once	17	NA	CASSHQGRPLWEETQYF	TGTGCCAGCAGCCACCAGGGGCGGCCGTTATGGGAAGAGACCCAGTACTTC
TRBV10-1	TRBJ2-7	NA	15	TRBD2	CASDRLAGGSYEQYF	TGCGCCAGCGACCGTCTCGCGGGGGGCTCCTACGAGCAGTACTTC
TRBV7-3	TRBJ2-1	NA	19	TRBD2	CASSLKGRGGAPPYNEQFF	TGTGCCAGCAGCTTAAAGGGACGGGGAGGGGCCCCCCCCTACAATGAGCAGTTCTTC
TRBV6-5	TRBJ2-1	NA	16	NA	CASSYRPGRAHNEQFF	TGTGCCAGCAGTTACCGTCCCGGGCGCGCCCACAATGAGCAGTTCTTC
TRBV7-9	TRBJ2-3	few	16	TRBD1	CASSSARQGRTDTQYF	TGTGCCAGCAGCTCAGCGAGACAGGGTCGTACAGATACGCAGTATTTT
TRBV27	TRBJ2-4	NA	11	TRBD1	CASISGGIQYF	TGTGCCAGCATCTCAGGGGGTATTCAGTACTTC
TRBV28	TRBJ1-2	NA	17	TRBD1	CASSLPAGTGVNYGYTF	TGTGCCAGCAGTTTACCTGCCGGGACAGGGGTTAACTATGGCTACACCTTC
TRBV5-6	TRBJ1-1	NA	12	NA	CASSLGDTEAFF	TGTGCCAGCAGCTTGGGTGACACTGAAGCTTTCTTT
TRBV20-1	TRBJ1-3	NA	11	NA	CSAGDGNTIYF	TGCAGTGCTGGGGACGGAAACACCATATATTTT
TRBV27	TRBJ1-1	once	15	NA	CASSPNGGPNTEAFF	TGTGCCAGCAGTCCTAACGGGGGCCCTAACACTGAAGCTTTCTTT
TRBV11-2	TRBJ2-7	few	13	NA	CASSLQTSYEQYF	TGTGCCAGCAGCTTACAGACGTCCTACGAGCAGTACTTC
TRBV7-3	TRBJ2-5	NA	16	TRBD2	CASSPLAGGDQETQYF	TGTGCCAGCAGTCCCCTAGCGGGAGGAGACCAAGAGACCCAGTACTTC
TRBV27	TRBJ2-3	NA	15	NA	CASGFRDNRPDTQYF	TGTGCCAGCGGATTCCGGGACAACCGGCCAGATACGCAGTATTTT
TRBV19	TRBJ1-5	few	15	NA	CASLTGFEANQPQHF	TGTGCCAGTCTAACAGGGTTTGAGGCCAATCAGCCCCAGCATTTT
TRBV5-1	TRBJ1-2	NA	14	NA	CASSLWAPTDGYTF	TGCGCCAGCAGCTTGTGGGCTCCAACGGATGGCTACACCTTC
TRBV4-1	TRBJ2-7	once	15	NA	CASSQVPGPPYEQYF	TGCGCCAGCAGCCAAGTCCCGGGACCACCCTACGAGCAGTACTTC
TRBV15	TRBJ2-5	once	15	NA	CATSRRLRDGETQYF	TGTGCCACCAGCAGACGACTGAGGGATGGTGAGACCCAGTACTTC
TRBV19	TRBJ2-1	NA	15	NA	CASSIYRAAYNEQFF	TGTGCCAGTAGTATTTACAGGGCGGCCTACAATGAGCAGTTCTTC
TRBV7-9	TRBJ1-5	NA	14	NA	CASSLGQVDQPQHF	TGTGCCAGCAGCTTAGGACAGGTTGATCAGCCCCAGCATTTT
TRBV9	TRBJ1-3	NA	16	TRBD1	CASSDAGTGDGNTIYF	TGTGCCAGCAGCGACGCCGGGACAGGGGACGGAAACACCATATATTTT
TRBV2	TRBJ1-2	NA	14	NA	CASREPREDYGYTF	TGTGCCAGCAGGGAGCCGCGGGAAGACTATGGCTACACCTTC
TRBV30	TRBJ2-5	NA	15	TRBD2	CAWIKRGRTRETQYF	TGTGCCTGGATCAAGCGCGGGAGGACTCGGGAGACCCAGTACTTC
TRBV4-1	TRBJ2-1	NA	12	TRBD1	CASRQGDNEQFF	TGCGCCAGCAGGCAGGGGGACAATGAGCAGTTCTTC
TRBV19	TRBJ2-1	NA	13	TRBD2	CASSTSGADEQFF	TGTGCCAGTAGTACTAGCGGGGCGGATGAGCAGTTCTTC
TRBV5-8	TRBJ1-4	NA	14	TRBD1	CASSSGTENEKLFF	TGTGCCAGCAGTTCCGGGACAGAGAATGAAAAACTGTTTTTT
TRBV2	TRBJ1-1	NA	15	NA	CASSETRGAQTEAFF	TGTGCCAGCAGTGAAACTAGAGGGGCGCAAACTGAAGCTTTCTTT
TRBV9	TRBJ2-1	NA	15	TRBD1	CASSETGGGNNEQFF	TGTGCCAGCAGCGAAACAGGGGGCGGCAACAATGAGCAGTTCTTC
TRBV6-8	TRBJ1-2	NA	15	NA	CASSTPERGGAGYTF	TGTGCCAGCAGCACCCCCGAGAGGGGAGGGGCTGGCTACACCTTC
TRBV28	TRBJ2-7	few	15	TRBD1	CASNTLWDSSYEQYF	TGTGCCAGCAATACCCTTTGGGACAGCTCCTACGAGCAGTACTTC
TRBV13	TRBJ2-1	NA	16	NA	CASSARDGSSYNEQFF	TGTGCCAGCAGCGCCCGGGACGGGAGCTCCTACAATGAGCAGTTCTTC
TRBV27	TRBJ2-3	NA	12	NA	CASSPGADTQYF	TGTGCCAGCAGTCCCGGCGCAGATACGCAGTATTTT
TRBV6-5	TRBJ1-1	NA	13	TRBD1	CASSETGGLEAFF	TGTGCCAGCAGTGAAACAGGGGGCCTTGAAGCTTTCTTT
TRBV6-5	TRBJ1-5	few	16	NA	CASSYSVTGSNQPQHF	TGTGCCAGCAGTTACTCGGTGACAGGAAGCAATCAGCCCCAGCATTTT
TRBV28	TRBJ1-6	NA	15	TRBD1	CASSLSGTGRTPLHF	TGTGCCAGCAGTTTATCCGGGACAGGGAGAACACCCCTCCACTTT